What follows is one T cell receptor (beta chain) and its context. This entry is derived from a study of technical replicates of blood from a few donors. Repertoires were generated with immunoSEQ multiplex PCR, while TCRdb's copy carries only in-frame clones and drops some. The repertoire holds approximately 68,000 clones, with around 97% as singletons. Trimming stripped 3 bases from V and 2 bases from J, with 8 bases between. This CDR3 comprises 14 residues. Germline CDR1 reads LGHNA; CDR2 reads YNFKEQ. This clonotype was sampled from a human donor in good health. The V and J genes are TRBV4-2 and TRBJ1-5, with D uncertain. The sequencing sample was made of T cells isolated from PBMCs. In nucleotides, the CDR3 is TGTGCCAGCAGCCAGGAACGGGGCAATCAGCCCCAGCATTTT. Translation gives CASSQERGNQPQHF.